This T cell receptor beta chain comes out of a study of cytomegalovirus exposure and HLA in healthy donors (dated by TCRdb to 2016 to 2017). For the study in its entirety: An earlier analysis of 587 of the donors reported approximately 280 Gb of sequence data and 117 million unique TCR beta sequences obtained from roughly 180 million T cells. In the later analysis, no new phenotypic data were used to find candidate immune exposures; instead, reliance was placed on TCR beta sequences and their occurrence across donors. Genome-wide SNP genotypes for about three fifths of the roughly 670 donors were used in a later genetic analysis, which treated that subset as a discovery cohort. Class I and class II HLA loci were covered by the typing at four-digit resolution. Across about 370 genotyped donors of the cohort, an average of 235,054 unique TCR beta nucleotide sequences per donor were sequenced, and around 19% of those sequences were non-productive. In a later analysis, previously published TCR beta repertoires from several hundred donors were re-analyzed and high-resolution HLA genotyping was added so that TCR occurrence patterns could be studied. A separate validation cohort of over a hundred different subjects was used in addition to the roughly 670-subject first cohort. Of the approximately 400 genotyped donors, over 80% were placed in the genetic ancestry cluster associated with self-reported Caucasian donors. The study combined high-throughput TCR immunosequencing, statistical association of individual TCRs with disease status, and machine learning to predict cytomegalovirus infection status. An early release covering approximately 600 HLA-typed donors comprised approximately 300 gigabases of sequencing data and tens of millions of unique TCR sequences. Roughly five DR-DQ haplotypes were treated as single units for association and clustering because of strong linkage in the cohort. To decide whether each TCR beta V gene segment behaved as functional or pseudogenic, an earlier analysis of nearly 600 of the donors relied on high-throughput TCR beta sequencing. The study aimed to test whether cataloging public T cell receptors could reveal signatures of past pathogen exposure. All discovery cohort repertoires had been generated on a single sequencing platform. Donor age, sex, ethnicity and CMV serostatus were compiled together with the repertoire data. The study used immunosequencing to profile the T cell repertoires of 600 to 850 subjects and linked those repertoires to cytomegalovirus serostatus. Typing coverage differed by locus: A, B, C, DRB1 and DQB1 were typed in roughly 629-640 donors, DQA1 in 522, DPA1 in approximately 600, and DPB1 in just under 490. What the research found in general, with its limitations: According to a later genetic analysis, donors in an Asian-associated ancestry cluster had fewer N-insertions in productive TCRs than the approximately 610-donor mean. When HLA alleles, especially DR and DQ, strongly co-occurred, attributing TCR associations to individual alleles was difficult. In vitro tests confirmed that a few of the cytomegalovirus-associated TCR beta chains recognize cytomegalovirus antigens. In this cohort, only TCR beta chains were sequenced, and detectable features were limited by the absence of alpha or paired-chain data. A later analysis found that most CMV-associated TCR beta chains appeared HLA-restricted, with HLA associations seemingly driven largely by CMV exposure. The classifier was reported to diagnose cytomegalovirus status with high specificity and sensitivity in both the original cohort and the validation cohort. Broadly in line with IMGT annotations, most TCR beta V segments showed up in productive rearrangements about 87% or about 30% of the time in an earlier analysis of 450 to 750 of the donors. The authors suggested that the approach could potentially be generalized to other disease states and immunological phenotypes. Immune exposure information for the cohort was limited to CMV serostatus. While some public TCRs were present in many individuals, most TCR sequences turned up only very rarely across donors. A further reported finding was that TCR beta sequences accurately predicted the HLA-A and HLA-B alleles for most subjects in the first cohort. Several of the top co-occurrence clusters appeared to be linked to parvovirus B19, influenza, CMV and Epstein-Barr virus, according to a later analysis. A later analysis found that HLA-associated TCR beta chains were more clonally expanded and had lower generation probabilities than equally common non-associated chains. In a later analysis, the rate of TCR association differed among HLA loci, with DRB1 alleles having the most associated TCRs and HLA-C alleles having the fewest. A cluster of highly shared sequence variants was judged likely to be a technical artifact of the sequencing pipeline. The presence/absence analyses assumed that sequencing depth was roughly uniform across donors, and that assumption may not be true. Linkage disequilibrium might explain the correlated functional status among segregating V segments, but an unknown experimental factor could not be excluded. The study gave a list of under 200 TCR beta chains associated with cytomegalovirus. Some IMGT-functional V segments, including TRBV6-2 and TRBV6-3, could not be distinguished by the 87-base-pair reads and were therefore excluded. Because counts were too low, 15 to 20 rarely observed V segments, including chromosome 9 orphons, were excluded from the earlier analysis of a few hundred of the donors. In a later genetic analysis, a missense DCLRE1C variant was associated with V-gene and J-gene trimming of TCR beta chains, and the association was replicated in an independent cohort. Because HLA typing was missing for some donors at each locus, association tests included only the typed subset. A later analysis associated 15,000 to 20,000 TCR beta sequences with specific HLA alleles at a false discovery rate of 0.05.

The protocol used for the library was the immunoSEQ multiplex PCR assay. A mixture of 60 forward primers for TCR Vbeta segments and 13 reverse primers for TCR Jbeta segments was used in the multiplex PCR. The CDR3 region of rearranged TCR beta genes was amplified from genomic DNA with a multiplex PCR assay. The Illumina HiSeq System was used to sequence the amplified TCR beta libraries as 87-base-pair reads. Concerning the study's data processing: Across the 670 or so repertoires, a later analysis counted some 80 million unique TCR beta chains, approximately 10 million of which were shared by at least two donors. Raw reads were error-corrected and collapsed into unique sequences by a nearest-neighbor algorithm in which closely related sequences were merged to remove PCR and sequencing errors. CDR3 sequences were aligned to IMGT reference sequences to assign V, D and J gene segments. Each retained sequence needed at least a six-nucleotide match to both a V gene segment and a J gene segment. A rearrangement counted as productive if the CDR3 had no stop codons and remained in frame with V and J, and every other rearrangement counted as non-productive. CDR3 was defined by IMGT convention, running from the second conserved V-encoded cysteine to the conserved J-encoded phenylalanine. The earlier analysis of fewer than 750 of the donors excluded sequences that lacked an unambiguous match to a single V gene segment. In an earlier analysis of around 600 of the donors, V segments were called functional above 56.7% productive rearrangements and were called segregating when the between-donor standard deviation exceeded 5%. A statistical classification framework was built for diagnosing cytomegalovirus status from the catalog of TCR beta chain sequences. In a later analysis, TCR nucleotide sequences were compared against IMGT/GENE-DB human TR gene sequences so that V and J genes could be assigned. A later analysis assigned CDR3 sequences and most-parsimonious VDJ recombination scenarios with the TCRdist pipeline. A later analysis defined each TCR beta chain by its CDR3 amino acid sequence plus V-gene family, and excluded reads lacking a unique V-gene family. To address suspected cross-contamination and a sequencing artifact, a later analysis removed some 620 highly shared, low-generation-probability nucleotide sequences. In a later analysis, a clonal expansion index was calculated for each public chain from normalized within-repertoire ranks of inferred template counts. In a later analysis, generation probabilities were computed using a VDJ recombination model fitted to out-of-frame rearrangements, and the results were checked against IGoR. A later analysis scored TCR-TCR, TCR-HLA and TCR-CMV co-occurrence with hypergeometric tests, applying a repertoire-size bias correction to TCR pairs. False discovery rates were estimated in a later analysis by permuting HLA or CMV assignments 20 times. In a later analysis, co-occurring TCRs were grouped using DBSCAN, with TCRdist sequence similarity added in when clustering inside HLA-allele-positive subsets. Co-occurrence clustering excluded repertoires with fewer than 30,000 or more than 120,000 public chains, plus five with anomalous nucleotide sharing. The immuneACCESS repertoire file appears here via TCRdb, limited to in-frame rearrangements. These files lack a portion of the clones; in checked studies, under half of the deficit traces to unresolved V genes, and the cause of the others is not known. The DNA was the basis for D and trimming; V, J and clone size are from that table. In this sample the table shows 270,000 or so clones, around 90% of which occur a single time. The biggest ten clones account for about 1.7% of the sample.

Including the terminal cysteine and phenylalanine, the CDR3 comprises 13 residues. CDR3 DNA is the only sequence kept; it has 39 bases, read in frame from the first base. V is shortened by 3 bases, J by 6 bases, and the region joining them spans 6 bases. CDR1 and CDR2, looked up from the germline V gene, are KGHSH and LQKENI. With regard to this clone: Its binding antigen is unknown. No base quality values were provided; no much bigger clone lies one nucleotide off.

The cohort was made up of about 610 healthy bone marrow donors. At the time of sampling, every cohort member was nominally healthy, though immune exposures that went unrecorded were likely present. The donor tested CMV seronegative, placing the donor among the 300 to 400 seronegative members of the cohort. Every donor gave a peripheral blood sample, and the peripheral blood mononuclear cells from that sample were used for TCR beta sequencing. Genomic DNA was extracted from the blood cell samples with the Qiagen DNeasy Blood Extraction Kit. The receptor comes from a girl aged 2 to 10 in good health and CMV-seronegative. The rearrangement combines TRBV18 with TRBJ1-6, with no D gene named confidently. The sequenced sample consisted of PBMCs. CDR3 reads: CASSPKSNSPLHF. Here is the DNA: TGTGCCAGCTCACCGAAGAGTAATTCACCCCTCCACTTT.